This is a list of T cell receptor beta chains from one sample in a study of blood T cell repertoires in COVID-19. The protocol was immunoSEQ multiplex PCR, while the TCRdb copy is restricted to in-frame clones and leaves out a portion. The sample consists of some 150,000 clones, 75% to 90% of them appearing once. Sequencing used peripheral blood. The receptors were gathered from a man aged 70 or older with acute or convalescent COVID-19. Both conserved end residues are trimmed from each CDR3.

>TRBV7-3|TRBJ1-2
ASSPGSWDGYT
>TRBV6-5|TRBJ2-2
ASRVDRGAGELF
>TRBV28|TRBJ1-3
ASTRGDLSGNTIY
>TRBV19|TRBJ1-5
ASRQRQGNSVGNQPQH
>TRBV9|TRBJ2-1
ASSPTSGGEQF
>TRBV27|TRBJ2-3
ASSSGGYTDTQY
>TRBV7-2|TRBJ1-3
ASSLVQRGNTIY
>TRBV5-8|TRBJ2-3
ASSLATGGDTQY
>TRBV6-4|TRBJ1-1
ASSGREGTEAF
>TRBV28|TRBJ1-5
ASRPGYQPQH